Presented here are 18 T cell receptor beta chains from one specimen sequenced in a study of T-cell reconstitution after alpha-beta-depleted transplantation in children. This sample's TCRbeta library carried unique molecular identifier barcodes. One entry per CDR3 protein, called by TCRdb with MiXCR from the PCR reads. The sample consists of approximately 400,000 distinct CDR3 sequences, about 11% of them appearing once. Sequencing was performed on PBMCs from the stem cell graft donor, taken from the stem cell graft. These TCRs come from a human donor who donated a stem cell graft to a child with acute myeloid leukemia.

This clonotype was recorded many times. The chain has TRBV12-5 and TRBJ1-2, with TRBD1 as a possible D gene (6 bases). The germline V and J ends were trimmed by 5 bases and 2 bases, with 15 bases remaining between them. This CDR3 spans 15 amino acids. The germline V gene has CDR1 LGHNT and CDR2 FRNRAP. The CDR3 loop is CASGRTGFENYGYTF. The CDR3 DNA follows: TGTGCTAGTGGTCGCACAGGGTTTGAGAACTATGGCTACACCTTC.

The chain is built from TRBV4-2 and TRBJ1-2, with TRBD1 identical over 8 bases. The germline V gene has CDR1 LGHNA and CDR2 YNFKEQ. There are 14 residues in the CDR3. The V segment lost 4 bases and the J segment 8 bases; nucleotides outside the gene matches: 9. The CDR3 nucleotides read TGTGCCAGCAGCCCCACCGGGGACAGGAAGGGCTACACCTTC. Encoded protein: CASSPTGDRKGYTF.

The chain recombines TRBV12-3 or TRBV12-4 with TRBJ2-5; 7 bases map to TRBD1. V shed 6 bases, J shed 4 bases, and the junction held 11 bases outside the gene matches. The CDR3 runs 15 residues. The CDR3 region has the DNA TGTGCCAGCAGCCCATATGACAGGGTGAGAGAGACCCAGTACTTC. Its protein product is CASSPYDRVRETQYF.

This clonotype was counted a few times. This sequence joins TRBV9 and TRBJ2-1; 8 bases agree with TRBD2. V lost 1 base and J lost 7; bases outside the gene matches: 7. The CDR3 runs to 15 residues. From germline, CDR1 is SGDLS and CDR2 YYNGEE. The CDR3, as DNA: TGTGCCAGCAGCGTAACGGGAGGGCCGGGTAATGAGCAGTTCTTC. The encoded protein is CASSVTGGPGNEQFF.

In the case of this clonotype: Its ends do not fully match the called genes, so a read error is possible. The chain links TRBV20-1 to TRBJ2-4, with TRBD2 matching over 11 bases. Germline V gives CDR1 DFQATT, CDR2 SNEGSKA (reference sequence). This CDR3 is 17 amino acids long. This CDR3 is CTAQDRGSGGGQNIQYF. CDR3 DNA: TGCACTGCTCAAGATCGGGGTAGCGGGGGGGGTCAAAACATTCAGTACTTC.

This clonotype has more than one count but fewer than ten. The CDR3 is CASSYSKRGQGGETQYF. In DNA, the CDR3 is TGTGCCAGCAGTTACTCGAAACGCGGACAGGGAGGGGAGACCCAGTACTTC. V usage is TRBV6-5 and J usage is TRBJ2-5, with D perhaps matching TRBD1 (8 bases). Germline V gives CDR1 MNHEY, CDR2 SVGAGI. The CDR3 sequence is 17 residues long. Deletions cut 0 bases from V and 5 bases from J, with 19 bases between.

This clonotype was seen a few times. The V call is TRBV7-9, the J call TRBJ2-5; D gene uncertain. This CDR3 has 11 amino acids. With 5 bases removed from V and 4 bases from J, the gap between germline ends came to 5 bases. Germline assignment: CDR1 SEHNR and CDR2 FQNEAQ (reference sequence). DNA of the CDR3: TGTGCCAGCAGCCACGTAGAGACCCAGTACTTC. It is translated as CASSHVETQYF.

The rearrangement links TRBV10-1 to TRBJ2-3; D might be TRBD2 (5 bases). The germline V gene encodes CDR1 WNHNN and CDR2 SYGVQD (reference sequence). The ends were cut back, 4 bases at V and 1 base at J, with 9 bases in the middle. This CDR3 contains 14 residues. The CDR3 here is CASSGSRGTDTQYF. CDR3 bases: TGCGCCAGCAGTGGGTCGCGGGGCACAGATACGCAGTATTTT.

The genes are TRBV27 and TRBJ2-7; TRBD1 aligns across 9 bases. V was pared by 6 bases and J by 4 bases, with 10 bases of the junction left unmatched. The CDR3 sequence is 15 residues long. The germline V gene has CDR1 MNHEY and CDR2 SMNVEV (reference sequence). CDR3 sequence reads: CASRSRDRVSYEQYV. In nucleotides, the CDR3 is TGTGCCAGCAGATCCCGGGACAGGGTTTCATACGAGCAGTACGTC.

This rearrangement joins TRBV6-2 or TRBV6-3 to TRBJ2-7; D remains ambiguous. The germline CDR1 and CDR2 sequences are MNHEY and SVGEGT. The ends were cut back, 7 bases at V and 3 bases at J, with 7 bases in the middle. The CDR3 runs to 11 residues. CDR3 nucleotides: TGTGCCAGCACCTTTCGCTACGAGCAGTACTTC. As protein: CASTFRYEQYF.

This chain joins TRBV20-1 and TRBJ2-7; tentatively, D is TRBD2 (5 bases). CDR1 DFQATT and CDR2 SNEGSKA come from the germline V gene (reference sequence). V lost 0 bases to trimming and J lost 2 bases, with 11 bases between them. CDR3 size: 14 residues. In DNA form, the CDR3 reads TGCAGTGCTAGAGATCCGAGGGAGCCCTACGAGCAGTACGTC. It yields the protein CSARDPREPYEQYV.

This rearrangement joins TRBV7-2 to TRBJ2-2, with D uncertain. CDR1 SGHTA and CDR2 FQGNSA come from the germline V gene. V was shortened by 4 bases and J by 1 base, with 13 bases between the two germline ends. The CDR3 is 16 residues long. This chain's CDR3 is CASSSGGSGNTGELFF. The DNA of the CDR3 is TGTGCCAGCAGCTCCGGTGGGTCCGGGAACACCGGGGAGCTGTTTTTT. The entire variable domain, with the rest obtained from reference TRBV7-2 and TRBJ2-2, is as follows: GAGVSQSPSNKVTEKGKDVELRCDPISGHTALYWYRQSLGQGLEFLIYFQGNSAPDKSGLPSDRFSAERTGGSVSTLTIQRTQQEDSAVYLCASSSGGSGNTGELFFGEGSRLTVL.

This clonotype was found a few times. V is TRBV10-2 and J is TRBJ2-6, with TRBD2 matching 8 bases. Trimming cost V 6 bases and J 0 bases; bases outside gene matches: 7. Germline-derived CDR1 and CDR2 are WSHSY and SAAADI. This CDR3 contains 17 residues. The CDR3 region is CASSDGGRSSGANVLTF. In nucleotides, the CDR3 is TGCGCCAGCAGCGACGGCGGGAGGAGCTCTGGGGCCAACGTCCTGACTTTC.

The sample holds many counts of this clonotype. This sequence joins TRBV21-1 and TRBJ2-5; the DNA was not used to check the table's D call, TRBD1. TRBV21-1 is annotated as a pseudogene. The CDR3 is 16 amino acids. The chain's CDR3 is CASSKRSRPAQVTQYF. CDR3 DNA sequence: TGTGCCAGCAGCAAACGGTCAAGGCCCGCACAGGTGACCCAGTACTTC.

The V call is TRBV9, the J call TRBJ2-2, with 12 bases matching TRBD1. The CDR3 totals 16 residues. Germline lookup yields CDR1 SGDLS and CDR2 YYNGEE. J gave up 7 bases and V 0 bases, and 4 bases lay outside the gene matches. Written as DNA, the CDR3 is TGTGCCAGCAGCGTAGGGGACAGGGGGCCGAGCGGGGAGCTGTTTTTT. The encoded protein is CASSVGDRGPSGELFF. The full variable domain, its missing parts supplied by reference TRBV9 and TRBJ2-2, is DSGVTQTPKHLITATGQRVTLRCSPRSGDLSVYWYQQSLDQGLQFLIQYYNGEERAKGNILERFSAQQFPDLHSELNLSSLELGDSALYFCASSVGDRGPSGELFFGEGSRLTVL.

The chain is built from TRBV12-3 or TRBV12-4 and TRBJ1-2; 7 positions agree with TRBD1. With V trimmed by 6 bases and J by 4 bases, 14 bases remained unmatched. The CDR3 contains 16 residues. As DNA, the CDR3 is TGTGCCAGCAGACCCGGGACAGCCCCATCGGGCTATGGCTACACCTTC. Residues: CASRPGTAPSGYGYTF.

This clonotype has at least ten counts. V usage is TRBV7-3 and J usage is TRBJ2-6; D remains unclear. CDR1 is SGHTA, CDR2 FQGTGA, per germline. The CDR3 runs 15 residues. The V end lost 3 bases, the J end lost 2 bases, and 8 bases lay between the germline ends. The CDR3 bases are TGTGCCAGCAGCTTTAGCACCCCTGGGGCCAACGTCCTGACTTTC. This codes for CASSFSTPGANVLTF.

This chain links TRBV6-2 or TRBV6-3 with TRBJ1-1; D call uncertain. The CDR3 length is 16 residues. CDR1 is MNHEY, CDR2 SVGEGT, per germline. With 3 bases removed from V and 1 base from J, the gap between germline ends came to 15 bases. This CDR3 is CASSYPLWRTNTEAFF. The CDR3 bases are TGTGCCAGCAGTTATCCCTTATGGAGGACGAACACTGAAGCTTTCTTT.